This T cell receptor beta chain originates from a study of metastatic and nonmetastatic thyroid tumors. Study-level background: Repertoires from blood and tumor or nodule tissue of malignant and benign thyroid patients were compared. Study conclusions and caveats: Malignant tumors reportedly showed significantly higher TCR beta diversity than benign nodules in both blood and tumor.

This CDR3 contains 12 residues. Germline trimming cut 6 bases from V and 5 bases from J; bases unmatched to any gene: 3. TCRdb reassembled clones from the PCR reads with MiXCR. The repertoire holds tens of thousands of clones, 10% to 15% seen once, with 17% in the top ten. All patients were treatment-naive before thyroid surgery. Concerning this clone itself: No antigen is known for it.

The clonotype originates from a female donor with papillary thyroid cancer or a benign thyroid nodule (not recorded which). Some clones in this sample may be carry-over from other donors' samples. The rearrangement joins TRBV12-3 or TRBV12-4 to TRBJ1-2; 7 nucleotides align to TRBD1. Sequencing input: blood. In DNA, the CDR3 is TGTGCCAGCAGCCTACAGGGGTATGGCTACACCTTC. It translates to CASSLQGYGYTF.